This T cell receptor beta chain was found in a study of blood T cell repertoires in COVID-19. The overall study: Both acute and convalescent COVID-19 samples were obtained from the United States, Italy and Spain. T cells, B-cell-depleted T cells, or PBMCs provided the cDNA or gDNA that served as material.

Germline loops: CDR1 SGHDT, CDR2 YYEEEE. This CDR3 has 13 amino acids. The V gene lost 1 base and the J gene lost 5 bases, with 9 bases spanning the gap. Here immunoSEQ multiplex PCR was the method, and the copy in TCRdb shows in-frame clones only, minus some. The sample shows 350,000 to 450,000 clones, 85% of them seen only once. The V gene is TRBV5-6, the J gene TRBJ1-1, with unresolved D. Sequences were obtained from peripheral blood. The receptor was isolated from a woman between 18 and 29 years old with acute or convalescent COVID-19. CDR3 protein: CASSLMMRTEAFF. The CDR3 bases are TGTGCCAGCAGCTTGATGATGAGGACTGAAGCTTTCTTT. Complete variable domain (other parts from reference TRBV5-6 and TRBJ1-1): DAGVTQSPTHLIKTRGQQVTLRCSPKSGHDTVSWYQQALGQGPQFIFQYYEEEERQRGNFPDRFSGHQFPNYSSELNVNALLLGDSALYLCASSLMMRTEAFFGQGTRLTVV.